This T cell receptor (beta chain) was retrieved from a study of regulatory T cells in long-lasting Graves disease. Whole-study results and caveats: Persistent Graves' patients showed less TCR diversity than newly diagnosed patients showed.

This clonotype was found many times. No antigen is known for it. Time point noted: newly diagnosed GD, antithyroid drugs for less than 3 months. PBMC-derived RNA was used for the TCR library. Building the TCR beta libraries relied on iRepertoire HTBI primers, and CDR3 regions underwent Arm-PCR. TCRdb used MiXCR to reprocess the multiplex PCR reads, holding one entry per CDR3 protein. The sample lists 440,000 or so distinct CDR3 sequences; about 16% were seen once. CDR3 length: 14 residues. V dropped 5 bases and J dropped 0 bases, with 11 bases sitting between them. Germline assignment: CDR1 SGHAT and CDR2 FQNNGV. These same records also appear under a second study, on T cells in Graves' hyperthyroidism and ophthalmopathy.

The sequenced sample was peripheral blood mononuclear cells (PBMCs), obtained at new diagnosis, from a patient treated with antithyroid drugs. The chain couples TRBV11-2 to TRBJ2-7; D might be TRBD1 or TRBD2, each matching 5 bases. This sequence was found in a woman under 40 with Graves disease. The DNA for the CDR3 is TGTGCCAGCAGCAGAGGGACCGGCTCCTACGAGCAGTACTTC. Its translation is CASSRGTGSYEQYF. The full variable domain, completed using reference TRBV11-2 and TRBJ2-7, is EAGVAQSPRYKIIEKRQSVAFWCNPISGHATLYWYQQILGQGPKLLIQFQNNGVVDDSQLPKDRFSAERLKGVDSTLKIQPAKLEDSAVYLCASSRGTGSYEQYFGPGTRLTVT.